This passage covers 15 T cell receptor beta chains from one sample sequenced in a study of beta chain features in type 1 diabetes. The whole isolated RNA underwent reverse transcription, so sequencing captured expressed TCRB transcripts. The repertoire was sequenced with immunoSEQ multiplex PCR; TCRdb's copy has only in-frame clones and lacks some. The data show about 900,000 clones, roughly a sixth seen once. The sample was naive CD4+ T cells from blood. The receptors come from a woman between 18 and 30 years old in good health.

This sequence joins TRBV19 and TRBJ2-3, with unresolved D. Trimming removed 1 base at V and 4 bases at J, with 9 bases between. The CDR3 runs to 14 residues. CDR1 and CDR2 from the germline V gene are LNHDA and SQIVND (reference sequence). This chain's CDR3 is CASSIVPGADTQYF. CDR3 coding DNA: TGTGCCAGTAGTATAGTTCCGGGCGCAGATACGCAGTATTTT.

The genes are TRBV7-8 and TRBJ2-7, with D perhaps matching TRBD2 (6 bases). Germline assignment: CDR1 SGHVS and CDR2 FQNEAQ. The CDR3 consists of 13 residues. V lost 3 bases and J lost 3, with 9 bases in between. The CDR3 nucleotides read TGTGCCAGCAGCTTTAGCGGACGCTACGAGCAGTACTTC. Protein product: CASSFSGRYEQYF.

The table lists this clone with a few counts. The chain uses TRBV10-3 and TRBJ1-1; D is possibly TRBD1 (6 bases). The CDR3 sequence is 11 residues long. CDR1 is ENHRY, CDR2 SYGVKD, per germline. V lost 6 bases, J lost 10 bases, and 12 bases lay in between. CDR3 region: CAISSGALAFF. The CDR3 DNA follows: TGTGCCATCAGCTCAGGGGCTCTAGCTTTCTTT.

This clone was detected a few times. The chain couples TRBV7-9 to TRBJ2-7; TRBD2 matches at 13 bases. Germline V CDR1 and CDR2: SEHNR, FQNEAQ (reference sequence). With V trimmed by 5 bases and J by 4 bases, 5 bases remained unmatched. This CDR3 comprises 15 residues. CDR3 sequence: CASSMGLAGLYEQYF. CDR3 nucleotide sequence: TGTGCCAGCAGCATGGGACTAGCGGGGCTATACGAGCAGTACTTC.

Details on this clone: Other nucleotide sequences from this sample produce the same CDR3. This sequence joins TRBV19 and TRBJ1-1; tentatively, D is TRBD1 (5 bases). The CDR3 has 13 residues. Germline V lookup: CDR1 LNHDA, CDR2 SQIVND (reference sequence). The V end was cut by 6 bases, the J end by 2 bases, with 10 bases between. The CDR3: CASRDRANTEAFF. For the CDR3, the DNA is TGTGCCAGTAGAGACAGAGCTAACACTGAAGCTTTCTTT.

This chain joins TRBV4-1 and TRBJ2-6, with unresolved D. The V gene lost 3 bases and the J gene lost 0 bases, with 12 bases spanning the gap. The length of the CDR3 is 17 residues. Germline CDR1 is MGHRA and CDR2 is YSYEKL. As DNA, the CDR3 is TGCGCCAGCAGCCAGACATTAACGCACTCTGGGGCCAACGTCCTGACTTTC. Translation: CASSQTLTHSGANVLTF.

The J gene is TRBJ2-3, the V gene TRBV7-3, with 7 bases matching TRBD2. V lost 5 bases and J lost 0; bases outside the gene matches: 8. The CDR3 has 16 amino acids. From germline, CDR1 is SGHTA and CDR2 FQGTGA. The chain's CDR3 is CASSPTAGSSTDTQYF. Written as DNA, the CDR3 is TGTGCCAGCAGCCCCACAGCGGGATCTAGCACAGATACGCAGTATTTT.

This clone appeared a few times. V and J are TRBV11-3 and TRBJ1-1, with a tentative D call TRBD1 (6 bases). This CDR3 is built from 13 residues. The germline V gene has CDR1 SGHNT and CDR2 YENEEA. The V and J ends lost 5 bases and 5 bases respectively, with 12 bases between them. CDR3 bases: TGTGCCAGCAGCACGGGAGGGGGGACTGAAGCTTTCTTT. Amino acid sequence: CASSTGGGTEAFF.

This clone was counted only a few times. The V gene is TRBV9, the J gene TRBJ2-3; D uncertain. The CDR3 runs 17 residues. Germline V CDR1 and CDR2: SGDLS, YYNGEE. With 2 bases removed from V and 1 base from J, the gap between germline ends came to 17 bases. CDR3 DNA sequence: TGTGCCAGCAGCGTCTCGTCCTCATCGTGGGGCACAGATACGCAGTATTTT. It encodes CASSVSSSSWGTDTQYF.

V usage is TRBV2 and J usage is TRBJ2-5; TRBD1 agrees at 7 bases. The DNA end is a closer match to TRBJ2-7, so the J assignment may be wrong. Germline CDR1 reads SNHLY; CDR2 reads FYNNEI. CDR3 size: 14 residues. CDR3 coding DNA: TGTGCCAGCAGCACACAGGGGATTAACTACGAGCAGTACTTC. Amino acid sequence: CASSTQGINYEQYF.

This clone came up a few times. V gene TRBV4-2 combines with J gene TRBJ2-2; a possible D gene is TRBD1 (6 bases). There are 19 residues in the CDR3. Germline CDR1 and CDR2: LGHNA and YNFKEQ. The V gene lost 1 base and the J gene lost 2 bases, with 20 bases spanning the gap. CDR3 region: CASSQVGYGMTGNTGELFF. The CDR3 bases are TGTGCCAGCAGCCAAGTTGGGTATGGTATGACAGGAAACACCGGGGAGCTGTTTTTT.

The V and J genes are TRBV13 and TRBJ1-5; D is ambiguous. This CDR3 region has 16 residues. The germline V and J ends were trimmed by 0 bases and 0 bases, with 9 bases remaining between them. From germline, CDR1 is PRHDT and CDR2 FYEKMQ (reference sequence). CDR3 loop: CASSLGLPNSNQPQHF. The CDR3 DNA sequence: TGTGCCAGCAGCTTAGGCCTACCGAATAGCAATCAGCCCCAGCATTTT.

The chain recombines TRBV21-1 with TRBJ2-2; the listed D gene, TRBD1, was not tested against the DNA. TRBV21-1 constitutes a pseudogene. This CDR3 contains 16 residues. The CDR3 is CASSTRQGSSPGELFF. In nucleotides, the CDR3 is TGTGCCAGCAGCACACGACAGGGCTCTTCGCCAGGGGAGCTGTTTTTT.

V gene TRBV18 combines with J gene TRBJ2-1; D unclear. This CDR3 has 15 residues. Trimming took 3 bases from V and 4 from J, leaving 13 bases between them. In germline, CDR1 is KGHSH, CDR2 LQKENI. The CDR3: CASSPDVQTYNEQFF. CDR3 nucleotides: TGTGCCAGCTCACCTGATGTTCAAACATACAATGAGCAGTTCTTC.

The V and J genes are TRBV28 and TRBJ2-7, with D maybe TRBD2 (6 bases). V was cut by 3 bases and J by 3 bases, with 12 bases left in between. The CDR3 length is 14 residues. Germline CDR1 MDHEN, CDR2 SYDVKM. Here the CDR3 DNA reads TGTGCCAGCAGTTTGTCCGGGAGTGGCTACGAGCAGTACTTC. Translated: CASSLSGSGYEQYF.